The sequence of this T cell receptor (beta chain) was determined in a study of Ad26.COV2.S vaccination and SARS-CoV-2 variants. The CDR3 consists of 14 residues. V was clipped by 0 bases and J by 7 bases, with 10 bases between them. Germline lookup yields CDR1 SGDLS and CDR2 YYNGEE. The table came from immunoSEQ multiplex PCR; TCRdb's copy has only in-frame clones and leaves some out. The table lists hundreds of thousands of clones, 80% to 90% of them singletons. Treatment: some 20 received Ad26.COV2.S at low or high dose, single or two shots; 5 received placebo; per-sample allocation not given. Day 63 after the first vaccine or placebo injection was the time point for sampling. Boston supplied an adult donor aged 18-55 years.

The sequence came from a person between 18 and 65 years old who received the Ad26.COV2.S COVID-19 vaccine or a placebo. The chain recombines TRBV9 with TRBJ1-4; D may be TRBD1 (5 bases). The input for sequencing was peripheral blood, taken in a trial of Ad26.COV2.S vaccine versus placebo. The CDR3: CASSVEGWSEKLFF. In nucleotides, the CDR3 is TGTGCCAGCAGCGTAGAGGGGTGGAGTGAAAAACTGTTTTTT.